These T cell receptor beta chains were read from a single sample in a study of blood T cell repertoires in COVID-19. Sequencing used immunoSEQ multiplex PCR; TCRdb keeps in-frame clones, though not all of them. The table shows about 280,000 clones, with 88% occurring only once. The sequenced material came from peripheral blood. The origin of the receptors is a man aged 18 to 29 with active or convalescent COVID-19. CDR3s include the opening cysteine and the closing phenylalanine or tryptophan. The order of the fields is J gene, V gene, clone size, D gene, CDR3 DNA, CDR3 protein. D genes are given only for firm matches. Clone size is stated in some rows and not others, as once, few, many or a class when expanded.

TRBJ1-1 TRBV6-5 . TRBD1 TGTGCCAGCAGTTACGGGACAGGGAGTATGGAAGCTTTCTTT CASSYGTGSMEAFF
TRBJ1-5 TRBV27 . TRBD1 TGTGCCAGCAGTTTAACATACGGGACAGGGTACAATCAGCCCCAGCATTTT CASSLTYGTGYNQPQHF
TRBJ2-3 TRBV7-6 . TRBD2 TGTGCCAGCAGCCCCAGATTCCAAAGGGGCGGGGGTACAGATACGCAGTATTTT CASSPRFQRGGGTDTQYF
TRBJ2-1 TRBV27 few TRBD2 TGTGCCAGCAGACGTAGCGGGGGGGACCTACATCCCTATTACAATGAGCAGTTCTTC CASRRSGGDLHPYYNEQFF
TRBJ2-5 TRBV2 once TRBD2 TGTGCCAGCAAAAGACTAGCGGGGCCCCAAGAGACCCAGTACTTC CASKRLAGPQETQYF
TRBJ2-1 TRBV7-2 . TRBD2 TGTGCCAGCAGCTTCGGCGGGGGGACCAATGAGCAGTTCTTC CASSFGGGTNEQFF
TRBJ1-1 TRBV5-1 . . TGCGCCAGCAGCGGGTGGACTTCCGGCGGCACTGAAGCTTTCTTT CASSGWTSGGTEAFF
TRBJ1-1 TRBV6-5 . TRBD1 TGTGCCAGCAGCAAGGGACAGGGCGGGTCTGAAGCTTTCTTT CASSKGQGGSEAFF
TRBJ2-7 TRBV13 . . TGTGCCAGCAGCACAGGGGCGGGGCGAAACTCCTACGAGCAGTACTTC CASSTGAGRNSYEQYF
TRBJ2-1 TRBV12-5 . TRBD2 TGTGCTAGTGGTTTGGCCTCGGGACTAGCGGACAGGGGTGAGCAGTTCTTC CASGLASGLADRGEQFF
TRBJ2-7 TRBV7-6 few TRBD1 TGTGCCAGCAGCGGACAAACAGGGGGCGGCGGCGAGCAGTACTTC CASSGQTGGGGEQYF
TRBJ1-5 TRBV6-2/TRBV6-3 few TRBD1 TGTGCCAGCAGCGGACAGGCAAGCAATCAGCCCCAGCATTTT CASSGQASNQPQHF
TRBJ1-1 TRBV5-5 . . TGTGCCAGCAGCTTGGGGACACAGAACACTGAAGCTTTCTTT CASSLGTQNTEAFF
TRBJ1-6 TRBV19 . . TGTGCCAGTAGTATAAGGGGTAATTCACCCCTCCACTTT CASSIRGNSPLHF
TRBJ2-7 TRBV5-6 . TRBD2 TGTGCCAGCAGCTCGTTTTCGGCGGGACTAGCGGTTGGCGAGCAGTACTTC CASSSFSAGLAVGEQYF
TRBJ1-4 TRBV7-6 . . TGTGCCAGCAGCTCTATGGGAGCAACTAATGAAAAACTGTTTTTT CASSSMGATNEKLFF
TRBJ1-4 TRBV15 . TRBD1 TGTGCCACCAGCAGCGTTACCGGGACAGGGTACGGGAAACTGTTTTTT CATSSVTGTGYGKLFF
TRBJ1-1 TRBV11-2 . . TGTGCCAGCAGCTTAGCCGGGGGTCTGAACACTGAAGCTTTCTTT CASSLAGGLNTEAFF
TRBJ2-3 TRBV6-2/TRBV6-3 . TRBD2 TGTGCCAGCAGTTTCAGGGGACTAGCGGGGTTCACAGATACGCAGTATTTT CASSFRGLAGFTDTQYF
TRBJ2-7 TRBV7-6 . . TGTGCCAGCAGCTTGGAGGGACAGCCCAACTACGAGCAGTACTTC CASSLEGQPNYEQYF
TRBJ2-5 TRBV5-4 . TRBD2 TGTGCCAGCAGCTTAGCGGGGGGGCTGGGGACCCAGTACTTC CASSLAGGLGTQYF
TRBJ2-7 TRBV19 . . TGTGCCAGTAGTATGGGTTATTTCGGGGACGAGCAGTACTTC CASSMGYFGDEQYF
TRBJ1-2 TRBV5-4 . . TGTGCCAGCAGCTTGGAAGGGGGCTATGGCTACACCTTC CASSLEGGYGYTF
TRBJ1-4 TRBV5-5 . . TGTGCCAGCAGGGACGATGGGGGCAATAATGAAAAACTGTTTTTT CASRDDGGNNEKLFF
TRBJ2-1 TRBV27 . TRBD1 TGTGCCAGCAGGTCGATGTACAGGGGGCTTGGTGAGCAGTTCTTC CASRSMYRGLGEQFF
TRBJ1-2 TRBV3-1/TRBV3-2 once . TGTGCCAGCAGCCTGACTGGGGGCAACTATGGCTACACCTTC CASSLTGGNYGYTF
TRBJ2-7 TRBV10-1 once TRBD2 TGCGCCAGCAGTGAGGGACTAGCGGATTCCTACGAGCAGTACTTC CASSEGLADSYEQYF
TRBJ1-1 TRBV10-3 . TRBD1 TGTGCCGCAGCAACAGGGGGCAACACTGAAGCTTTCTTT CAAATGGNTEAFF
TRBJ2-3 TRBV30 . TRBD2 TGTGCCTGGAGGAAGACTAGCGTATACACAGATACGCAGTATTTT CAWRKTSVYTDTQYF
TRBJ2-7 TRBV6-1 . TRBD1 TGTGCCAGCAGTGAAGCACAGGGGATGGCCTACGAGCAGTACTTC CASSEAQGMAYEQYF
TRBJ2-3 TRBV10-3 . TRBD1 TGTGCCATCAGTGAGTCCAATAGGGGGCCGGGCCCAGATACGCAGTATTTT CAISESNRGPGPDTQYF
TRBJ2-2 TRBV5-8 . . TGTGCCAGCAGTATAACAGGGACCGGGGAGCTGTTTTTT CASSITGTGELFF
TRBJ2-3 TRBV7-9 . TRBD1 TGTGCCAGCAGCCTCGGACAGGGAGGTCGCTTAAATACGCAGTATTTT CASSLGQGGRLNTQYF
TRBJ2-3 TRBV9 once . TGTGCCAGCAGCGCACGCGGGACTTCTTCCACAGATACGCAGTATTTT CASSARGTSSTDTQYF
TRBJ2-1 TRBV4-2 . TRBD2 TGTGCCAGCAGCCTAAGAATATTAGCGGGGGAGAATGAGCAGTTCTTC CASSLRILAGENEQFF
TRBJ1-5 TRBV2 . TRBD1 TGTGCCAGCATCCGGGACAGCTCTCAGCCCCAGCATTTT CASIRDSSQPQHF
TRBJ1-1 TRBV2 once TRBD1 TGTGCCAGCACGGGACAGGGGATTCTAGCTTTCTTT CASTGQGILAFF
TRBJ2-7 TRBV7-2 few TRBD2 TGTGCCAGCAGCTTGAGGCTAGCGGGGGTATCCTTC CASSLRLAGVSF
TRBJ2-1 TRBV27 . . TGTGCCACCGCGACCGGTAGCTTTTATGAGCAGTTCTTC CATATGSFYEQFF
TRBJ2-5 TRBV10-3 . TRBD2 TGTGCCATCAGGACTAGCGGGGGGCAGGGGTACCAAGAGACCCAGTACTTC CAIRTSGGQGYQETQYF
TRBJ1-1 TRBV4-1 . TRBD1 TGCGCCAGCAGCCAAGAGCGGACAGGGCCTGAAGCTTTCTTT CASSQERTGPEAFF
TRBJ2-1 TRBV11-2 many TRBD2 TGTGCCAGCACCTCCCGGGGGACTAGGGTCTCCTACAATGAGCAGTTCTTC CASTSRGTRVSYNEQFF
TRBJ2-3 TRBV12-3/TRBV12-4 . . TGTGCCAGCAGCCACTACACAGATACGCAGTATTTT CASSHYTDTQYF
TRBJ1-4 TRBV7-9 . . TGTGCCAGCAGCAGACCCGACTTGGGGCATGAAAAACTGTTTTTT CASSRPDLGHEKLFF
TRBJ1-4 TRBV18 . . TGTGCCAGCTCAATAGAAGAGGGACACGGGCCGCCGGCAACTAATGAAAAACTGTTTTTT CASSIEEGHGPPATNEKLFF
TRBJ2-3 TRBV4-2 . . TGTGCCAGCAGCCAACCCACCCAACGTGGGGGCCGCACAGATACGCAGTATTTT CASSQPTQRGGRTDTQYF
TRBJ2-2 TRBV14 few . TGTGCCAGCAGTCAAGCGGGCGGGGAGCTGTTTTTT CASSQAGGELFF
TRBJ1-2 TRBV13 . . TGTGCCAGCAGCTTCGGGACTGCTGCTGGCTACACCTTC CASSFGTAAGYTF
TRBJ2-1 TRBV20-1 . TRBD2 TGCAGTGCTAGTCCACTAGCGGGGAGCTCCTACAATGAGCAGTTCTTC CSASPLAGSSYNEQFF